Below are 12 T cell receptor beta chains sequenced from a single sample in a study of type 1 and type 2 diabetes patients. The PCR template was genomic DNA. Multiplex PCR with 30 forward and 13 reverse primers amplified the TCR beta CDR3. In TCRdb, the multiplex PCR reads were re-called with MiXCR into one record per CDR3 protein. The sample includes fewer than 300,000 distinct CDR3 sequences, more than 45% seen only once; the top ten take roughly 13%. The sample comprised peripheral blood mononuclear cells (PBMCs). These receptors were taken from a man aged 18-30 years with type 2 diabetes.

In this sample, this clonotype turned up once. CDR3 protein: CASSRPQGTSSYEQYF. The CDR3 DNA sequence: TGTGCCAGCAGCCGTCCCCAGGGGACAAGCTCCTACGAGCAGTACTTC. This chain links TRBV7-4 with TRBJ2-7; the D gene is possibly TRBD1 (6 bases). Deletions cut 5 bases from V and 0 bases from J, with 17 bases between. Germline CDR1 SGHVT, CDR2 SQSDAQ. The CDR3 covers 16 residues.

V gene TRBV2 combines with J gene TRBJ1-4, with D possibly TRBD1 on 6 matching bases. This CDR3 contains 15 residues. Germline CDR1 reads SNHLY; CDR2 reads FYNNEI. V lost 4 bases and J 0 bases, leaving 9 bases between the germline ends. In DNA, the CDR3 is TGTGCCAGCAGTGTGGACAGCCCAACTAATGAAAAACTGTTTTTT. This sequence encodes CASSVDSPTNEKLFF.

The rearrangement links TRBV27 to TRBJ1-6; possible D gene TRBD1, 6 bases. Germline V gene lookup returns CDR1 MNHEY and CDR2 SMNVEV (reference sequence). This CDR3 contains 15 residues. Trimming took off 5 bases at V and 2 bases at J, with 10 bases between the two ends. The CDR3 sequence: CASSEQGTYNSPLHF. CDR3 DNA: TGTGCCAGCAGTGAACAGGGAACCTATAATTCACCCCTCCACTTT.

The chain uses TRBV29-1 and TRBJ2-1; perhaps TRBD2 as D (5 bases). The V and J ends lost 8 bases and 0 bases respectively, with 8 bases between them. CDR3 length equals 12 residues. Germline V gene data show CDR1 as SQVTM and CDR2 as ANQGSEA. CDR3 protein: CSTGSSYNEQFF. The CDR3 region has the DNA TGCAGCACGGGAAGCTCCTACAATGAGCAGTTCTTC.

Only a few counts were recorded for this clonotype. This chain links TRBV7-2 with TRBJ1-2; D unclear. V lost 2 bases and J lost 8, with 15 bases in between. Germline CDR1 and CDR2: SGHTA and FQGNSA. The CDR3 contains 14 residues. The CDR3 DNA is TGTGCCAGCAGCTTATTATCGACGGGTGGGGGCTACACCTTC. This encodes CASSLLSTGGGYTF. The whole variable domain, filled in from reference TRBV7-2 and TRBJ1-2, reads GAGVSQSPSNKVTEKGKDVELRCDPISGHTALYWYRQSLGQGLEFLIYFQGNSAPDKSGLPSDRFSAERTGGSVSTLTIQRTQQEDSAVYLCASSLLSTGGGYTFGSGTRLTVV.

This chain uses TRBV6-2 or TRBV6-3 with TRBJ1-5; 8 bases map to TRBD1. The CDR3 loop spans 14 amino acids. Germline V gene sequence: CDR1 MNHEY, CDR2 SVGEGT. With 4 bases clipped from V and 11 bases from J, the junction kept 10 bases outside the gene matches. The CDR3 DNA is TGTGCCAGCAGTTCCGGACAGGGCATCGGGGCCCAGCATTTT. Its translation: CASSSGQGIGAQHF.

This clonotype was seen ten or more times. CDR3 sequence (DNA): TGTGCCACCAGCAGGGATCAGGGTTCAGAAGCTTTCTTT. Translated: CATSRDQGSEAFF. The V call is TRBV15, the J call TRBJ1-1; tentatively, D is TRBD1 (5 bases). Germline CDR1 reads LNHNV; CDR2 reads YYDKDF (reference sequence). V was pared by 3 bases and J by 8 bases, with 13 bases between. The length of the CDR3 is 13 residues.

On this clonotype itself: Mismatch with germline at one junction end may stem from a read error. This chain connects TRBV29-1 to TRBJ1-5, with D possibly being TRBD1 (5 bases). This CDR3 contains 13 residues. Germline V gene sequence: CDR1 SQVTM, CDR2 ANQGSEA. The DNA of the CDR3 is TGCAGCGTAGAAGTCAGGGTGGGTCAGCCCCAGCATTTT. Amino acids: CSVEVRVGQPQHF.

In this sample, this clonotype turned up a few times. V is TRBV19 and J is TRBJ2-3, with D uncertain. The V gene lost 5 bases and the J gene lost 2 bases, with 11 bases spanning the gap. CDR1 and CDR2 (germline): LNHDA, SQIVND (reference sequence). The CDR3 loop spans 14 amino acids. The CDR3 DNA reads as TGTGCCAGTAGTCCACACTCGGACACAGATACGCAGTATTTT. Its translation: CASSPHSDTDTQYF.

The chain is built from TRBV20-1 and TRBJ2-3, with TRBD2 as a possible D gene (5 bases). Deletions cut 0 bases from V and 0 bases from J, with 16 bases between. Germline V CDR1 and CDR2: DFQATT, SNEGSKA (reference sequence). The CDR3 runs 17 residues. In DNA, the CDR3 is TGCAGTGCTAGAGATCGTGGCGGGCTATACAGCACAGATACGCAGTATTTT. Amino acid sequence: CSARDRGGLYSTDTQYF.

This clonotype has a handful of counts. J is TRBJ2-7 and V is TRBV19, with TRBD2 identical over 8 bases. CDR1 and CDR2 from the germline V gene are LNHDA and SQIVND (reference sequence). With V trimmed by 3 bases and J by 3 bases, 4 bases remained unmatched. The CDR3 loop spans 14 amino acids. Written as DNA, the CDR3 is TGTGCCAGTAGTATGCCGGGGGGGCACTACGAGCAGTACTTC. This translates into CASSMPGGHYEQYF.

This clonotype has just one count. The V and J genes are TRBV28 and TRBJ1-6; a possible D gene is TRBD1 (5 bases). Per germline, CDR1 MDHEN and CDR2 SYDVKM. Trimming took 4 bases from V and 10 from J, leaving 17 bases between them. CDR3 size: 15 residues. In nucleotides, the CDR3 is TGTGCCAGCAGTTCCAGGGTTGCACTTGGATCACCCCTCCACTTT. This sequence encodes CASSSRVALGSPLHF.